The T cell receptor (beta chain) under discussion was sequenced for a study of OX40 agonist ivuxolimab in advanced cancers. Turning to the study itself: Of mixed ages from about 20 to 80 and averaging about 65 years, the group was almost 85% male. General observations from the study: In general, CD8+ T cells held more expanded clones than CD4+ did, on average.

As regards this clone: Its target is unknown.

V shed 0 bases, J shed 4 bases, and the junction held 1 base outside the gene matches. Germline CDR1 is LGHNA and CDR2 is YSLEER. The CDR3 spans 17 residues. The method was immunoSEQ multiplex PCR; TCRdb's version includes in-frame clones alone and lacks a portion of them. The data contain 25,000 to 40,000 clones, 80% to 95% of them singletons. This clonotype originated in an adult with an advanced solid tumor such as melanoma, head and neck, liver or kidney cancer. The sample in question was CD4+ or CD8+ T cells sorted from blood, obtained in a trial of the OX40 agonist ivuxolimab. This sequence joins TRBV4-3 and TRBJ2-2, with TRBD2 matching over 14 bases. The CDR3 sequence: CASSQDGTSGSTGELFF. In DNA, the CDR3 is TGCGCCAGCAGCCAAGACGGGACTAGCGGGAGCACCGGGGAGCTGTTTTTT.